A selection of T cell receptor beta chains follows, all from one sample in a study of T cells in pancreatic ductal adenocarcinoma. Clones were read by immunoSEQ multiplex PCR, and TCRdb kept only the in-frame ones, dropping some. Of roughly 20,000 clones in the sample, 88% were seen once. Input material: PBMCs. These receptors were collected from a human donor with pancreatic ductal adenocarcinoma. The CDR3 runs from the conserved cysteine through the conserved F or W. The order of the fields is V gene, J gene, clone size, D gene, CDR3 protein, CDR3 DNA. D genes are given only for firm matches. Clone size, where shown, is once, few, many, or a class for clones that have expanded.

TRBV5-1	TRBJ2-1	.	.	CASSLGTGNNEQFF	TGCGCCAGCAGCTTGGGGACTGGGAACAATGAGCAGTTCTTC
TRBV5-1	TRBJ1-1	.	TRBD1	CASSLGTGGNEAFF	TGCGCCAGCAGCTTAGGTACAGGGGGGAATGAAGCTTTCTTT
TRBV5-1	TRBJ2-1	.	.	CASSLAEGSSHNEQFF	TGCGCCAGCAGCTTGGCCGAGGGATCGTCACACAATGAGCAGTTCTTC
TRBV5-8	TRBJ1-2	.	TRBD1	CASSRIADRGSGYTF	TGTGCCAGCAGCCGTATCGCTGACAGGGGAAGCGGCTACACCTTC
TRBV28	TRBJ2-5	once	TRBD2	CASSSGLGKKTQYF	TGTGCCAGCAGCTCAGGACTAGGGAAGAAGACCCAGTACTTC
TRBV5-6	TRBJ1-2	once	.	CASSSDSYGYTF	TGTGCCAGCAGCTCGGACAGCTATGGCTACACCTTC
TRBV14	TRBJ2-3	.	TRBD2	CASSRSGGAITDTQYF	TGTGCCAGCAGCCGAAGCGGGGGGGCTATCACAGATACGCAGTATTTT
TRBV10-2	TRBJ2-7	.	TRBD1	CASRGTGAYEQYF	TGCGCCAGCAGGGGGACAGGCGCCTACGAGCAGTACTTC
TRBV30	TRBJ2-7	.	TRBD1	CARSVGQGAREQYF	TGTGCCCGCAGTGTTGGACAGGGGGCGAGGGAGCAGTACTTC
TRBV28	TRBJ2-7	.	.	CASSFFGGRGLGQYF	TGTGCCAGCAGTTTTTTTGGGGGCAGGGGCTTGGGGCAGTACTTC
TRBV20-1	TRBJ1-2	.	.	CSATTGNGYTF	TGCAGTGCTACTACAGGGAATGGCTACACCTTC
TRBV7-3	TRBJ2-1	.	.	CASSFRGDNEQFF	TGTGCCAGCAGCTTTCGAGGCGACAATGAGCAGTTCTTC
TRBV6-1	TRBJ2-7	once	.	CASSEGQVSYEQYF	TGTGCCAGCAGTGAAGGACAGGTTTCCTACGAGCAGTACTTC
TRBV19	TRBJ1-1	.	.	CASSMTGMNTEAFF	TGTGCCAGTAGTATGACAGGAATGAACACTGAAGCTTTCTTT
TRBV27	TRBJ1-2	.	.	CASSLSRGGADGYTF	TGTGCCAGCAGTTTATCTCGGGGGGGTGCGGATGGCTACACCTTC
TRBV5-4	TRBJ1-1	.	.	CASTGEGGHTEAFF	TGTGCCAGCACCGGGGAGGGGGGCCACACTGAAGCTTTCTTT
TRBV4-1	TRBJ1-4	.	.	CASSPLPTKNNEKLFF	TGCGCCAGCAGCCCCCTGCCCACTAAAAATAATGAAAAACTGTTTTTT
TRBV5-1	TRBJ2-3	.	TRBD2	CASSPRERGGGNTQYF	TGCGCCAGCAGCCCCCGCGAGCGGGGGGGCGGAAATACGCAGTATTTT
TRBV30	TRBJ1-2	.	.	CAWSHLGPGQNYGYTF	TGTGCCTGGAGCCACTTAGGGCCCGGACAGAACTATGGCTACACCTTC
TRBV18	TRBJ1-2	once	.	CASSPVRVQGYTF	TGTGCCAGCTCACCGGTCAGGGTCCAAGGCTACACCTTC
TRBV28	TRBJ2-1	once	TRBD1	CASSPNPAQGVNEQFF	TGTGCCAGCAGTCCCAATCCGGCTCAGGGGGTCAATGAGCAGTTCTTC
TRBV30	TRBJ1-1	.	.	CAWSWGGKNTEAFF	TGTGCCTGGAGTTGGGGGGGCAAGAACACTGAAGCTTTCTTT
TRBV6-5	TRBJ1-2	once	TRBD1	CASRPGQGVGGYTF	TGTGCCAGCAGACCGGGACAGGGAGTCGGTGGCTACACCTTC
TRBV29-1	TRBJ2-1	.	.	CSVDRLIDRGEQFF	TGCAGCGTTGACAGACTCATCGACCGGGGTGAGCAGTTCTTC
TRBV18	TRBJ2-1	.	TRBD2	CASSPRTSGAGDEQFF	TGTGCCAGCTCACCCCGGACTAGCGGGGCCGGGGATGAGCAGTTCTTC
TRBV7-8	TRBJ2-1	.	.	CASSLLGGGASGNEQFF	TGTGCCAGCAGCTTATTAGGAGGGGGCGCATCAGGCAATGAGCAGTTCTTC
TRBV4-1	TRBJ1-6	.	TRBD1	CASRPGTGDNSPLHF	TGCGCCAGCAGACCCGGGACAGGGGATAATTCACCCCTCCACTTT
TRBV5-6	TRBJ2-7	.	.	CASSLDPLEASYEQYF	TGTGCCAGCAGCTTGGATCCCCTAGAAGCGTCCTACGAGCAGTACTTC
TRBV2	TRBJ2-3	.	.	CASSGTARRTDTQYF	TGTGCCAGCAGTGGGACAGCCAGACGCACAGATACGCAGTATTTT
TRBV6-5	TRBJ2-1	.	TRBD1	CASSEGGRDEQFF	TGTGCCAGCAGTGAAGGGGGCAGGGATGAGCAGTTCTTC
TRBV9	TRBJ2-5	.	.	CASSVGQGVRETQYF	TGTGCCAGCAGCGTAGGGCAGGGTGTGAGGGAGACCCAGTACTTC
TRBV7-9	TRBJ2-3	.	TRBD1	CASSPPGQGGSDTQYF	TGTGCCAGCAGCCCCCCGGGACAGGGGGGTTCAGATACGCAGTATTTT
TRBV2	TRBJ1-1	few	.	CASSDEVGWTEAFF	TGTGCCAGCAGTGACGAGGTCGGATGGACTGAAGCTTTCTTT
TRBV7-9	TRBJ2-3	.	TRBD1	CASSFRTGGWGTDTQYF	TGTGCCAGCAGCTTTAGGACAGGGGGCTGGGGCACAGATACGCAGTATTTT
TRBV18	TRBJ1-2	.	TRBD1	CASSPYDRDDGYTF	TGTGCCAGCTCACCTTATGACAGGGATGATGGCTACACCTTC
TRBV7-9	TRBJ1-1	.	.	CASSLALTGNTEAFF	TGTGCCAGCAGCTTAGCCCTGACAGGGAACACTGAAGCTTTCTTT
TRBV7-2	TRBJ2-3	.	.	CASGRGSNTDTQYF	TGTGCCAGCGGAAGGGGGTCCAACACAGATACGCAGTATTTT
TRBV6-4	TRBJ2-5	.	TRBD2	CASSVSGGAWETQYF	TGTGCCAGCAGCGTCAGCGGGGGGGCATGGGAGACCCAGTACTTC